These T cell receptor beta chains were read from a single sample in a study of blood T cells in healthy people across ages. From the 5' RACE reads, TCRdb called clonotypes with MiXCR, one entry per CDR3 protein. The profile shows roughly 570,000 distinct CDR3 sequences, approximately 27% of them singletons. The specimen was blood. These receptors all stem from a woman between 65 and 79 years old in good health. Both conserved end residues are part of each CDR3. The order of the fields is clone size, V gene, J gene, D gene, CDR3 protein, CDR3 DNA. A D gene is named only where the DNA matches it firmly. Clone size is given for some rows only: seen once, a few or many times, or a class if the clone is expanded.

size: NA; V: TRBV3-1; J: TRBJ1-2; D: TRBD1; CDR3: CASSQSGQGNYGYTF; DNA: TGTGCCAGCAGCCAATCCGGACAGGGGAACTATGGCTACACCTTC
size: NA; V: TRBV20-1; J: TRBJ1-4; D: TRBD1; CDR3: CSASDRGGGEKLFF; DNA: TGCAGTGCTAGTGACAGGGGGGGAGGAGAAAAACTGTTTTTT
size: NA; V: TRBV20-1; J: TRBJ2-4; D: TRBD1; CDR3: CSAIRTGERTGAKNIQYF; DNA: TGCAGTGCTATACGGACAGGGGAAAGAACGGGGGCCAAAAACATTCAGTACTTC
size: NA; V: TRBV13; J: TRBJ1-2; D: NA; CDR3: CASSFQGNHGYTF; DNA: TGTGCCAGCAGTTTCCAGGGTAATCATGGCTACACCTTC
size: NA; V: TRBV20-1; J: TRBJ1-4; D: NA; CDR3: CSARVGGAATNEKLFF; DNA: TGCAGTGCTAGAGTCGGGGGGGCCGCAACTAATGAAAAACTGTTTTTT
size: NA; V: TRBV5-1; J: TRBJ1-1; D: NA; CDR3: CASSLLGILNTEAFF; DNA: TGCGCCAGCAGCTTGTTAGGGATCTTGAACACTGAAGCTTTCTTT
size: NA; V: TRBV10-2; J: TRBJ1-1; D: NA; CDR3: CASSSQGIFWTEAFF; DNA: TGCGCCAGCAGTTCACAGGGAATCTTTTGGACTGAAGCTTTCTTT
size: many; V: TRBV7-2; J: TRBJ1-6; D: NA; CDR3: CASLYGGGNSPLHF; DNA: TGTGCCAGCCTCTATGGAGGCGGGAATTCACCCCTCCACTTT
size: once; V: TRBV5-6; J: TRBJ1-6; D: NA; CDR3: CASSPPGRMKGSPLHF; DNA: TGTGCCAGCAGCCCCCCGGGACGGATGAAGGGATCACCCCTCCACTTT
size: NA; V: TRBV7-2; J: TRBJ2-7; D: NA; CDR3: CASSSYTSYEQYF; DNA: TGTGCCAGCAGCTCCTATACTTCCTACGAGCAGTACTTC
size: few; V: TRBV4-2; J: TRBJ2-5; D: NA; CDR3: CASSPRHSQETQYF; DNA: TGTGCCAGCAGCCCGCGACACAGCCAAGAGACCCAGTACTTC
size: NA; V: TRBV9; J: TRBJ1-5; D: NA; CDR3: CASSGGINQPQHF; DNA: TGTGCCAGCAGCGGGGGGATCAATCAGCCCCAGCATTTT
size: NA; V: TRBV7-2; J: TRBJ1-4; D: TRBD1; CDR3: CASSFFQGDGEKLFF; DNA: TGTGCCAGCAGCTTCTTTCAGGGGGACGGCGAAAAACTGTTTTTT
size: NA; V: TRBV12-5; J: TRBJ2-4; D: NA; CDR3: CASAPSVVRGIQYF; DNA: TGTGCTAGTGCCCCTTCGGTAGTTCGCGGCATTCAGTACTTC
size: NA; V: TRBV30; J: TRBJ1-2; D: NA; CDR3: CAWGDRPYGYTF; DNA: TGTGCCTGGGGCGACAGACCGTATGGCTACACCTTC
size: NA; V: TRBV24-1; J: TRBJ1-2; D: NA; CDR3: CATEDRRGGYTF; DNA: TGTGCCACCGAAGACAGGCGCGGGGGCTACACCTTC
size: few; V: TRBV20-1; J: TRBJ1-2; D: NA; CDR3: CSARDRVGGYGYTF; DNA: TGCAGTGCTAGGGATCGGGTGGGGGGCTATGGCTACACCTTC
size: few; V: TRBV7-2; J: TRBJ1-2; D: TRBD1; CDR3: CASSLGGGQGIYGYTF; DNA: TGTGCCAGCAGTTTAGGTGGAGGACAGGGAATATATGGCTACACCTTC
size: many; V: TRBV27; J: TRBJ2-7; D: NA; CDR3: CASSSKQGGGSYEQYF; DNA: TGTGCCAGCAGTTCAAAACAGGGAGGGGGCTCCTACGAGCAGTACTTC